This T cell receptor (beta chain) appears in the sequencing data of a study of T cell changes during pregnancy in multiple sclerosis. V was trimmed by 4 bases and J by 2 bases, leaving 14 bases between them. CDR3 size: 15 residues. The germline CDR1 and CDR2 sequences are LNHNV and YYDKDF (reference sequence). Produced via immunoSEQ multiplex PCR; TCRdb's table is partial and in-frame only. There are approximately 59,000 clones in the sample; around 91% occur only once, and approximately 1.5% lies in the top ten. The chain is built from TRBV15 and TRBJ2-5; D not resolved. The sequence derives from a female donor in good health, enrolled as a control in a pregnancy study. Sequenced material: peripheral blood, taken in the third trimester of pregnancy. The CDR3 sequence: CATSIRPGSQETQYF. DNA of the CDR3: TGTGCCACCAGCATTAGACCCGGGTCACAAGAGACCCAGTACTTC.